The subject of this entry is one T cell receptor (beta chain). Its antigen is currently not known. Germline is not matched at one junction end, which may reflect a read error. TCR beta CDR3 regions were amplified from RNA transcripts for repertoire sequencing. The first round of RT-PCR was done with HTBI primers and the Qiagen OneStep RT-PCR kit, and was followed by a second round of multiplex PCR, then size selection and purification. The libraries underwent paired-end sequencing with 100 bp reads on an Illumina HiSeq2000. On the authors' methods: SOAPnuke was used to process the reads, throwing out any read that had adapters, had uncalled bases, had a mean Phred below 15, or lacked an exact constant-primer or identifier match. High-quality paired reads were merged with COPE v1.2.5. Clonotypes were defined as unique nucleotide sequences and were aligned to IMGT TRB V, D and J references using MiTCR v1.1. Analysis was restricted to V-J combinations with a frequency above 0.0001, which covered roughly 99% of repertoires. For each V-J combination, a TCR clonal expansion and chaos score was defined as the ratio of F50 clonal expansion to chaos observed in the TCRdist matrix. Features were reduced by Welch's t-statistics and random forest to around 13 V-J combinations, which fed a naive Bayes classifier. Thyroid-blood repertoire similarity was quantified with the Morisita-Horn index. Through fastp at Q25 and MiXCR, TCRdb rebuilt clones from the public reads, retaining in-frame beta chains. For every CDR3 protein sequence, its rows merge into one entry that carries the most common genes and DNA. TCRdb, not the original authors, processed these V and J calls. The sample table lists over a million distinct CDR3 sequences, 35% to 40% of them with a count of one. The top ten hold 11% of the sample.

Hyperthyroidism patients were newly diagnosed, with disease duration under 2 months, and aged 18 to 65 years. Anyone with other autoimmune diseases, uncontrolled infections, pregnancy or lactation was excluded from the study. Diagnosis was based on clinical symptoms, serum thyroxine, TRAb, thyroid ultrasound and orbital computed tomography. Trizol reagent was used to extract the total RNA, and its quality was then checked on an Agilent 2100 Bioanalyzer. This record belongs to a study of Graves' ophthalmopathy and Graves' hyperthyroidism (dated by TCRdb to 2017 to 2018). A note on the overall study: Stable hyperthyroidism was defined as no progression to ophthalmopathy within 18 months of follow-up. In total, over 130 blood samples were TCR-sequenced: 43 ophthalmopathy, some 75 hyperthyroidism and approximately 17 hyperthyroidism-to-ophthalmopathy patients. T-cell repertoires of thyroid tissue and blood were compared in about six hyperthyroidism patients. The independent validation cohort included 18 to 20 hyperthyroidism patients plus 17 patients who later progressed from hyperthyroidism to ophthalmopathy. Once sampling was done, hyperthyroidism patients were given methimazole at a starting dose of 30 mg daily, while ophthalmopathy patients were given high-dose intravenous methylprednisolone. The study used signatures of the TCR beta repertoire to tell Graves' ophthalmopathy apart from Graves' hyperthyroidism and to predict which patients would progress to ophthalmopathy. A discovery set of 100 patients (around 45 ophthalmopathy, 55 to 65 stable hyperthyroidism) was enrolled to explore V-J signatures distinguishing ophthalmopathy from hyperthyroidism.

Based on the germline V gene (reference sequence), the CDR1 and CDR2 sequences are MNHEY and SMNVEV. From the cysteine up to the phenylalanine, the CDR3 has a length of 12 residues. The entry retains the CDR3 DNA only, 36 bases that are in frame from base 1. What the work shows at the level of the full study, not this receptor alone: In validation, the model predicted ophthalmopathy progression with more than 70% sensitivity and 72% to 80% specificity; more than ten predicted patients were CT-confirmed with GO in a median of about 6.1 months. Most expanded thyroid clonotypes with frequency above 0.001 were also detected in blood, suggesting blood repertoires may reflect the thyroid immune response. Sample size was not statistically predetermined, and group allocation was not concealed from the investigators. In cross-validation, the 13-signature model distinguished ophthalmopathy from stable hyperthyroidism with approximately 88% sensitivity and roughly 81% specificity, and in the test set the corresponding values were approximately 80% and 68%.

Sequenced material: peripheral blood or thyroid tissue (not recorded which). The TCR sequence derives from an adult man with Graves' hyperthyroidism. The V gene is TRBV27 and the J gene is TRBJ1-6, with no reliable assignment of the D segment. The nucleotide sequence reads TGTGCCAGCAGAGTCCTTAATCCACCCCTCCACTTT. Translated, this gives CASRVLNPPLHF.